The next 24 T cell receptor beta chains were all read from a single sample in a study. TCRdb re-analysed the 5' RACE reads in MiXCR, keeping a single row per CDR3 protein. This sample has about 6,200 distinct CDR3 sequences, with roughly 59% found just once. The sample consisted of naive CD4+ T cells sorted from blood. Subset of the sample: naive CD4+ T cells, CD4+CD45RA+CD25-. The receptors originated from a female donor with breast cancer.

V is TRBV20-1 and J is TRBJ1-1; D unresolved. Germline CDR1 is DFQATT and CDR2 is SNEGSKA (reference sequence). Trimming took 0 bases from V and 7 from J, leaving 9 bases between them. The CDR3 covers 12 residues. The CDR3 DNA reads TGCAGTGCTAGAGAGAAGGGAGGTGAAGCTTTCTTT. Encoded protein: CSAREKGGEAFF.

The CDR3 nucleotides read TGTGCCAGCAGTTTAGCGGGAGGCACAGATACGCAGTATTTT. This codes for CASSLAGGTDTQYF. J is TRBJ2-3 and V is TRBV6-5; TRBD2 matches 9 bases. The germline V gene has CDR1 MNHEY and CDR2 SVGAGI. The CDR3 sequence is 14 residues long. V lost 4 bases, J lost 1 base, and 0 bases stayed unmatched.

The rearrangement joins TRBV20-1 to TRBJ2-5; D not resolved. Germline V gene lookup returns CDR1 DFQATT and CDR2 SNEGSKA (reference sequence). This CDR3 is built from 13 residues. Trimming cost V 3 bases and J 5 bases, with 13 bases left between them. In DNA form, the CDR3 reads TGCAGTGCTAGCGAGCCTTTTCGGGAGACCCAGTACTTC. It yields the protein CSASEPFRETQYF.

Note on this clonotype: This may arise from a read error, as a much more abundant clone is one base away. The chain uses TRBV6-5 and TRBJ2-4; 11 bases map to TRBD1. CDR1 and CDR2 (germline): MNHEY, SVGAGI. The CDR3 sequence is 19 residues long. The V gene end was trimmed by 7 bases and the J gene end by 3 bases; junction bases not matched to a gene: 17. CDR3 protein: CASISLWTGGDPYKNIQYF. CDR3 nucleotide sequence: TGTGCCAGCATTTCCCTATGGACAGGGGGCGATCCCTACAAAAACATTCAGTACTTC.

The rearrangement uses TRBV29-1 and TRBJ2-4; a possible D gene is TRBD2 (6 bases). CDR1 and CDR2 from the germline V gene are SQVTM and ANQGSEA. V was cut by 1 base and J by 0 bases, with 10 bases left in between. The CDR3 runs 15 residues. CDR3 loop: CSVEAGTVAKNIQYF. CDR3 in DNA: TGCAGCGTTGAAGCGGGGACTGTAGCCAAAAACATTCAGTACTTC.

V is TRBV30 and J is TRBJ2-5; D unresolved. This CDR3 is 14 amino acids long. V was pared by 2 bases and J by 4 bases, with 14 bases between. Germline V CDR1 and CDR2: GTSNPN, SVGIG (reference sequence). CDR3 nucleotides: TGTGCCTGGAGTCTAAGTAGGGCCTTAGAGACCCAGTACTTC. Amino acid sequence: CAWSLSRALETQYF.

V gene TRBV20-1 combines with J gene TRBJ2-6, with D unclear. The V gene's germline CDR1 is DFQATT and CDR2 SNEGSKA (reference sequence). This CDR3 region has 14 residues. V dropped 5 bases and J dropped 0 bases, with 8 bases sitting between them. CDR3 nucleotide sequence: TGCAGTGCTTCCCGTCTCTCTGGGGCCAACGTCCTGACTTTC. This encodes CSASRLSGANVLTF.

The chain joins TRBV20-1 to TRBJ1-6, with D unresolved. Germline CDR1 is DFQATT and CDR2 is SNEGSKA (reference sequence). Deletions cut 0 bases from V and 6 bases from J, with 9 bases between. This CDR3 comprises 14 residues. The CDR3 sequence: CSARDPQSNSPLHF. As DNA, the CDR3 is TGCAGTGCTAGAGATCCCCAGAGTAATTCACCCCTCCACTTT.

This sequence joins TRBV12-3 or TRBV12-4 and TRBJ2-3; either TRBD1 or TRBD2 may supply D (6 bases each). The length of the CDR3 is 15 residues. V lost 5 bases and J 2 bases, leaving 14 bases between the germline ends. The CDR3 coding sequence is TGTGCCAGCAGTCCCGAGGGGGGCTACACAGATACGCAGTATTTT. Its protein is CASSPEGGYTDTQYF.

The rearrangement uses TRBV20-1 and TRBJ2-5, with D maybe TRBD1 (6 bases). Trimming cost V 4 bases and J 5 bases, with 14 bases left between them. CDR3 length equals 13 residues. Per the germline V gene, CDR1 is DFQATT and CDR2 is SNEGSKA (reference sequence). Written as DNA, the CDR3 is TGCAGTGCTATAAGCACAGGGCCCGAGACCCAGTACTTC. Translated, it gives CSAISTGPETQYF.

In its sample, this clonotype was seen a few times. Here the CDR3 DNA reads TGTGCCAGCAGCCGGGCGGGGTCTAGTTTGGACGAGCAGTACTTC. Protein sequence: CASSRAGSSLDEQYF. The rearrangement joins TRBV7-8 to TRBJ2-7, with D possibly matching TRBD2 (6 bases). V lost 5 bases and J 5 bases, leaving 19 bases between the germline ends. The germline CDR1 and CDR2 sequences are SGHVS and FQNEAQ. CDR3 length: 15 amino acids.

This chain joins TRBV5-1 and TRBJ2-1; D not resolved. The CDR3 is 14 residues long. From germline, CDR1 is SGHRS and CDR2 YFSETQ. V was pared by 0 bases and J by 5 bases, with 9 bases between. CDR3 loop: CASSLGHADNEQFF. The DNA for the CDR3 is TGCGCCAGCAGCTTGGGTCACGCTGACAATGAGCAGTTCTTC.

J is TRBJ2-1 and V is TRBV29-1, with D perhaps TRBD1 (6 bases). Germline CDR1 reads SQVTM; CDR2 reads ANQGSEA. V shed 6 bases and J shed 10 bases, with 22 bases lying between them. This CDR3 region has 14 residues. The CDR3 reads CSVRPGTKTREQFF. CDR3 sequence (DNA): TGCAGCGTCAGGCCCGGGACAAAAACACGGGAGCAGTTCTTC.

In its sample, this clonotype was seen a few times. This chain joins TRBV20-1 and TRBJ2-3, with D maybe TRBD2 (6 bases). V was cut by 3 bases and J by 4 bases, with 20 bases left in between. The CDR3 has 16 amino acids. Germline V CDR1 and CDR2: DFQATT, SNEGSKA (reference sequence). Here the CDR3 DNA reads TGCAGTGCTAGGGCCCAGCGGGCAAACATGGCAGATACGCAGTATTTT. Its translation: CSARAQRANMADTQYF.

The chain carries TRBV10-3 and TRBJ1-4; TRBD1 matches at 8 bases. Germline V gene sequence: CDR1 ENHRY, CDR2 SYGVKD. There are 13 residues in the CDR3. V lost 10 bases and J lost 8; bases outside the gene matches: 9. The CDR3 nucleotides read TGTGCCAGTCGGCCAGGGGGCTTGGAAAAACTGTTTTTT. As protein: CASRPGGLEKLFF.

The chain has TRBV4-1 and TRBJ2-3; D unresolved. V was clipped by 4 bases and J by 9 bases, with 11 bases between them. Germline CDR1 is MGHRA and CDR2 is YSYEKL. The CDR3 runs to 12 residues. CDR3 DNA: TGCGCCAGCAGCCTGCCCTTAGGAACGCAGTATTTT. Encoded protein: CASSLPLGTQYF.

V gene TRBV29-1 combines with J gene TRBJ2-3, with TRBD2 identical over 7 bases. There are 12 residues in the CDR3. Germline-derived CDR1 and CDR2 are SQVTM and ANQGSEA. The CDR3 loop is CSTGGTTDTQYF. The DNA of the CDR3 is TGCAGTACGGGGGGTACCACAGATACGCAGTATTTT.

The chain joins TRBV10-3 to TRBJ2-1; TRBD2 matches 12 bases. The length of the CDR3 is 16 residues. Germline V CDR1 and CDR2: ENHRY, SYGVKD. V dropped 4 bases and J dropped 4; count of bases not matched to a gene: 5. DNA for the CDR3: TGTGCCATCAGTGCCGGACTAGCGGGAATATACAATGAGCAGTTCTTC. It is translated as CAISAGLAGIYNEQFF.

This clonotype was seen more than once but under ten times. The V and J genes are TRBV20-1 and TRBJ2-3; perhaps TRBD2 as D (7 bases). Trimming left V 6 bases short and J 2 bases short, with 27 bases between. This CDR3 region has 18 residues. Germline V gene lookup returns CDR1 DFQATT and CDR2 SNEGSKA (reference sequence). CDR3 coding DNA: TGCAGTGCCCTCATGGGGGGGGCACCTGGGGTCTACACAGATACGCAGTATTTT. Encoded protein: CSALMGGAPGVYTDTQYF.

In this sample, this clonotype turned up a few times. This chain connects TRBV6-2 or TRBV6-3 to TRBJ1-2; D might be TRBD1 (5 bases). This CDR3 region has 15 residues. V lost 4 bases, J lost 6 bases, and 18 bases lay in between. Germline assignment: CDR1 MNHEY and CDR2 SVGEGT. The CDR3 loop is CASSSSTATRDGYTF. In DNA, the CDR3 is TGTGCCAGCAGTTCCTCGACAGCCACCAGGGATGGCTACACCTTC.

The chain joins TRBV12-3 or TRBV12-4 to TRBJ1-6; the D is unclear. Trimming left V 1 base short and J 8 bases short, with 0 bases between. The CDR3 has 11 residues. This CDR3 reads CASSLDSPLHF. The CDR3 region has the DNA TGTGCCAGCAGTTTAGATTCACCCCTCCACTTT.

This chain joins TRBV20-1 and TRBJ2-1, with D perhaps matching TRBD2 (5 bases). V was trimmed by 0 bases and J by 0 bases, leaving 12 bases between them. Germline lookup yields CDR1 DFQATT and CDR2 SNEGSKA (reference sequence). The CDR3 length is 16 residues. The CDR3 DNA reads TGCAGTGCTAGAGAGATCGGGATTAGCTCCTACAATGAGCAGTTCTTC. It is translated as CSAREIGISSYNEQFF.

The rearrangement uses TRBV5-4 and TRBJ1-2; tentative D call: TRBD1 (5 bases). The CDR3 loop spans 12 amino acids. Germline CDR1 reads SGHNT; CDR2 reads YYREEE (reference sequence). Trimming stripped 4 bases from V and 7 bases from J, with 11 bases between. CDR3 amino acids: CASSDSLAGYTF. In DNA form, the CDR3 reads TGTGCCAGCAGCGACAGTTTAGCTGGCTACACCTTC. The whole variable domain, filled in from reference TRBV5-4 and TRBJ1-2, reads ETGVTQSPTHLIKTRGQQVTLRCSSQSGHNTVSWYQQALGQGPQFIFQYYREEENGRGNFPPRFSGLQFPNYSSELNVNALELDDSALYLCASSDSLAGYTFGSGTRLTVV.

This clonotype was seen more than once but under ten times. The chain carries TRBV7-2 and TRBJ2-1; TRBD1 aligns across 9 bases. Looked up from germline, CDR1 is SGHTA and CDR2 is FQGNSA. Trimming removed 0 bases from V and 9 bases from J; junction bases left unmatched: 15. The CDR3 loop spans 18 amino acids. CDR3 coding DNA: TGTGCCAGCAGCTTAGCGTCCGACGGGGACAGGGTTTACCGTGAGCAGTTCTTC. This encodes CASSLASDGDRVYREQFF.